These T cell receptor beta chains were read from a single sample in a study of memory CD4+ T cells and cytomegalovirus serostatus. TCRdb keeps only in-frame clones here, not all; method: immunoSEQ multiplex PCR. The table has about 52,000 clones, under 80% seen once. The sequenced material came from memory CD4+ T cells from blood. These receptors came from an adult in good health and CMV-seronegative. Both conserved end residues are part of each CDR3. A D gene is named only where the DNA matches it firmly. The size entry is marked missing in some rows and otherwise reads once, few, many or a size class.

TRBJ1-3	-	TRBV6-1	-	TGTGCCAGCACATTAAAAGGTGGAAACACCATATATTTT	CASTLKGGNTIYF
TRBJ1-1	-	TRBV6-5	-	TGTGCCAGCAGTACCTTAGGGACCCCTCGGGAAGCTTTCTTT	CASSTLGTPREAFF
TRBJ2-1	-	TRBV2	few	TGTGCCAGCAGTGAATCTTCCAGGGGACAGCAGTTCTTC	CASSESSRGQQFF
TRBJ2-7	TRBD1	TRBV25-1	-	TGTGCCAGCAGTGAAGAACGGGACAGCACCTACGAGCAGTACTTC	CASSEERDSTYEQYF
TRBJ2-5	TRBD2	TRBV7-2	once	TGTGCCAGCAGCTTATCTCGGGGGGGGAGCGAGACCCAGTACTTC	CASSLSRGGSETQYF
TRBJ1-2	-	TRBV30	-	TGTGCCTGGGACCGCGGTGGGGAAACCTATGGCTACACCTTC	CAWDRGGETYGYTF
TRBJ2-5	-	TRBV7-2	-	TGTGCCAGCAGCTTCTTTGGGGGGACAAGCAATGGAGAGACCCAGTACTTC	CASSFFGGTSNGETQYF
TRBJ1-5	-	TRBV15	-	TGTGCCACCAGTTTCGGACAGCAGCCCCAGCATTTT	CATSFGQQPQHF
TRBJ2-5	TRBD2	TRBV11-2	-	TGTGCCAGCAGCTTCCAGGGGACTAGCAGGGAGACCCAGTACTTC	CASSFQGTSRETQYF
TRBJ1-5	-	TRBV28	-	TGTGCCAGCAGTCCTCCAGGGAAACAGCCCCAGCATTTT	CASSPPGKQPQHF
TRBJ1-6	-	TRBV7-8	-	TGTGCCAGCAGCTTAGTCGCCTCGTGGAGCTCCTATAATTCACCCCTCCACTTT	CASSLVASWSSYNSPLHF
TRBJ2-5	-	TRBV19	-	TGTGCCACCAGTCCGGGGTGGGAGACCCAGTACTTC	CATSPGWETQYF
TRBJ1-6	TRBD1	TRBV7-2	few	TGTGCCAGCAGCCGCTATGACAGGGGGCAGAATTCACCCCTCCACTTT	CASSRYDRGQNSPLHF
TRBJ2-5	TRBD2	TRBV6-6	once	TGTGCCAGCAGTCCCGGGGGGGCGGTAGAGACCCAGTACTTC	CASSPGGAVETQYF
TRBJ1-2	TRBD1	TRBV28	-	TGTGCCAGCGCCAACACAGGGGGCGCAGGTGGCTACACCTTC	CASANTGGAGGYTF